These T cell receptor beta chains were read from a single sample in a study of blood T cell repertoires in COVID-19. TCRdb's copy holds only in-frame clones and misses some; the assay was immunoSEQ multiplex PCR. The sample carries some 260,000 clones, 80% to 95% recorded once. Sequencing was performed on PBMCs or T cells enriched from blood (not recorded which). The source is a woman between 18 and 29 years old who had recovered from COVID-19. The CDR3 runs from the conserved cysteine through the conserved F or W. Each record gives: V gene, D gene, clone size, J gene, CDR3 protein, CDR3 DNA. The D gene is left open where the match is weak. Not all rows give a size; the values are once, few, many and, for expanded clones, a class.

>TRBV7-2|TRBD2|once|TRBJ2-2
CASSLDGRVTGELFF
TGTGCCAGCAGCTTAGACGGGAGGGTCACCGGGGAGCTGTTTTTT
>TRBV19|.|.|TRBJ1-2
CASSMYSNYGYTF
TGTGCCAGTAGTATGTACAGTAACTATGGCTACACCTTC
>TRBV6-6|.|.|TRBJ1-2
CASVQGHINYGYTF
TGTGCCAGCGTTCAGGGCCATATCAACTATGGCTACACCTTC
>TRBV12-3/TRBV12-4|.|.|TRBJ2-3
CASSPVPDTQYF
TGTGCCAGCAGTCCTGTTCCGGATACGCAGTATTTT
>TRBV5-4|.|.|TRBJ2-4
CASSLDLAQNIQYF
TGTGCCAGCAGCTTGGACCTAGCTCAAAACATTCAGTACTTC
>TRBV20-1|.|once|TRBJ2-3
CSAPPADTQYF
TGCAGTGCTCCCCCCGCAGATACGCAGTATTTT
>TRBV5-1|TRBD1|.|TRBJ2-6
CASSLGRGIGANVLTF
TGCGCCAGCAGCTTGGGCAGGGGGATTGGGGCCAACGTCCTGACTTTC
>TRBV9|.|.|TRBJ1-2
CASSVAPYRVANYGYTF
TGTGCCAGCAGCGTAGCCCCTTACAGGGTAGCTAACTATGGCTACACCTTC
>TRBV10-3|TRBD1|.|TRBJ1-1
CAIRGQGGTEAFF
TGTGCCATCAGGGGACAGGGGGGGACTGAAGCTTTCTTT
>TRBV6-6|.|.|TRBJ1-4
CASSYRGSEKLFF
TGTGCCAGCAGTTACCGGGGGAGTGAAAAACTGTTTTTT
>TRBV27|TRBD1|.|TRBJ1-2
CASSLDRVRGYTF
TGTGCCAGCAGTCTTGACAGGGTGAGAGGCTACACCTTC
>TRBV10-3|.|.|TRBJ2-3
CAISPQGPSDTDTQYF
TGTGCCATCAGTCCACAGGGTCCTTCGGACACAGATACGCAGTATTTT
>TRBV2|TRBD2|.|TRBJ2-3
CASSDGGGSTDTQYF
TGTGCCAGCAGTGACGGCGGGGGTAGCACAGATACGCAGTATTTT
>TRBV5-1|.|.|TRBJ1-6
CASSLDRVGSPLHF
TGCGCCAGCAGCTTGGACAGGGTGGGTTCACCCCTCCACTTT
>TRBV3-1/TRBV3-2|.|.|TRBJ1-4
CASSQVREKLFF
TGTGCCAGCAGCCAAGTACGGGAAAAACTGTTTTTT
>TRBV5-5|TRBD1|.|TRBJ1-6
CASSRDSLNSPLHF
TGTGCCAGCAGCAGGGACAGTTTGAATTCACCCCTCCACTTT
>TRBV4-2|.|.|TRBJ1-2
CASSQASHPGADGYTF
TGTGCCAGCAGCCAAGCCTCTCACCCAGGGGCGGATGGCTACACCTTC
>TRBV11-3|.|.|TRBJ2-5
CASSLSSNQETQYF
TGTGCCAGCAGCTTATCTAGCAACCAAGAGACCCAGTACTTC
>TRBV27|.|.|TRBJ1-5
CASTPIGGLSNQPQHF
TGTGCCAGCACGCCGATCGGGGGGCTTAGCAATCAGCCCCAGCATTTT
>TRBV7-2|TRBD1|.|TRBJ2-1
CASRRDRGGSYNEQFF
TGTGCCAGCAGACGCGACAGGGGGGGATCCTACAATGAGCAGTTCTTC
>TRBV4-3|TRBD1|.|TRBJ1-6
CASSHGAGTENSPLHF
TGCGCCAGCAGCCACGGAGCCGGGACAGAAAATTCACCCCTCCACTTT
>TRBV27|TRBD1|.|TRBJ1-5
CASSWTGGNQPQHF
TGTGCCAGCTCCTGGACAGGGGGCAATCAGCCCCAGCATTTT
>TRBV19|.|few|TRBJ2-5
CASSMGQTFSQETQYF
TGTGCCAGTAGTATGGGGCAAACCTTCTCTCAAGAGACCCAGTACTTC
>TRBV28|.|once|TRBJ2-7
CASSLIGEDEQYF
TGTGCCAGCAGTCTCATAGGGGAGGACGAGCAGTACTTC
>TRBV19|.|.|TRBJ2-1
CASSIGTKNEQFF
TGTGCCAGTAGTATCGGGACAAAAAATGAGCAGTTCTTC
>TRBV5-1|.|.|TRBJ1-1
CASSPGQTLMNTEAFF
TGCGCCAGCAGTCCTGGACAGACTTTGATGAACACTGAAGCTTTCTTT
>TRBV28|TRBD2|.|TRBJ2-3
CASSLRVGGRDTQYF
TGTGCCAGCAGTTTGCGTGTGGGCGGGAGGGATACGCAGTATTTT
>TRBV6-2/TRBV6-3|.|.|TRBJ1-6
CASSYRQGGSPLHF
TGTGCCAGCAGTTACAGGCAGGGAGGGTCACCCCTCCACTTT
>TRBV25-1|TRBD2|.|TRBJ2-2
CASSDQREGPYTGELFF
TGTGCCAGCAGTGATCAGCGGGAGGGCCCTTACACCGGGGAGCTGTTTTTT
>TRBV19|.|.|TRBJ2-6
CASSPRGATLDGANVLTF
TGTGCCAGTAGTCCTCGTGGGGCGACACTGGATGGGGCCAACGTCCTGACTTTC
>TRBV4-1|TRBD2|few|TRBJ2-1
CASSQAREGEQFF
TGCGCCAGCAGCCAAGCGCGGGAGGGGGAGCAGTTCTTC
>TRBV4-1|TRBD2|once|TRBJ2-7
CASSQVVNGGAPYEQYF
TGCGCCAGCAGCCAAGTCGTGAACGGGGGGGCTCCCTACGAGCAGTACTTC
>TRBV7-9|.|.|TRBJ1-4
CASSPGLPNEKLFF
TGTGCCAGCAGCCCAGGGCTACCTAATGAAAAACTGTTTTTT
>TRBV4-2|.|.|TRBJ2-7
CASSQEWSDRPPYEQYF
TGTGCCAGCAGCCAAGAATGGTCTGACAGGCCACCCTACGAGCAGTACTTC
>TRBV28|TRBD1|.|TRBJ1-2
CASSLTGVYGYTF
TGTGCCAGCAGTTTAACAGGGGTCTATGGCTACACCTTC
>TRBV4-1|.|.|TRBJ2-7
CASSHSLLLEQYF
TGCGCCAGCAGCCACTCACTCCTCCTTGAGCAGTACTTC
>TRBV7-2|.|.|TRBJ2-5
CASSLVREVETQYF
TGTGCCAGCAGCTTAGTCAGGGAGGTAGAGACCCAGTACTTC
>TRBV6-6|.|.|TRBJ2-7
CASSFSPSYEQYF
TGTGCCAGCAGTTTCAGTCCGTCCTACGAGCAGTACTTC
>TRBV6-5|.|.|TRBJ1-1
CASTRSLDTEAFF
TGTGCCAGCACTCGGTCCCTTGACACTGAAGCTTTCTTT
>TRBV12-5|.|.|TRBJ2-1
CASAPTSRMYNEQFF
TGTGCTAGTGCCCCTACCTCGCGGATGTACAATGAGCAGTTCTTC